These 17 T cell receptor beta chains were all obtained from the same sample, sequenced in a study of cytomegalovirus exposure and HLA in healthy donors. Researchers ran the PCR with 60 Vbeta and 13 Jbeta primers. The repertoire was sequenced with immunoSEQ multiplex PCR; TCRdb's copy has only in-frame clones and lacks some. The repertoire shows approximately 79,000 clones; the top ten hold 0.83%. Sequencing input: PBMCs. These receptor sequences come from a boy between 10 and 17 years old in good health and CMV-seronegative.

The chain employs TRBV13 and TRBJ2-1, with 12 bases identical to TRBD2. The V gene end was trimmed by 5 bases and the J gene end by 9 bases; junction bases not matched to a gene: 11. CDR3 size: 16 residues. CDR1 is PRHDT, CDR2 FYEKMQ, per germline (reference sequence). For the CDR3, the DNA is TGTGCCAGCAGCCCCGGGCCTACTAGCGGGGGGATTGAGCAGTTCTTC. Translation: CASSPGPTSGGIEQFF.

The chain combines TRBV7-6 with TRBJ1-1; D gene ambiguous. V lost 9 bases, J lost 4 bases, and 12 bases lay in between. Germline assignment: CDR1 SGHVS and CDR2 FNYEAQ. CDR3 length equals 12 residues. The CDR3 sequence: CARRSFGTEAFF. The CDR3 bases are TGTGCCAGAAGGAGCTTCGGCACTGAAGCTTTCTTT.

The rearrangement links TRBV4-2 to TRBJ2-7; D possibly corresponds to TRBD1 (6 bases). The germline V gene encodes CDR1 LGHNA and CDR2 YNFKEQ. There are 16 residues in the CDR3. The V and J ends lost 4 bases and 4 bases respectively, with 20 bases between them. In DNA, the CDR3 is TGTGCCAGCAGCCCCCCGCAATTGGGCAGGGGATACGAGCAGTACTTC. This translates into CASSPPQLGRGYEQYF.

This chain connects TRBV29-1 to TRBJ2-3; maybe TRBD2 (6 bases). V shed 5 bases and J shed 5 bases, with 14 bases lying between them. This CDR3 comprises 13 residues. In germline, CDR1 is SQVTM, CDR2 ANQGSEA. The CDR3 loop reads CSVRRDRKDTQYF. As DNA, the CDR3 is TGCAGCGTTCGGAGGGATCGGAAAGATACGCAGTATTTT.

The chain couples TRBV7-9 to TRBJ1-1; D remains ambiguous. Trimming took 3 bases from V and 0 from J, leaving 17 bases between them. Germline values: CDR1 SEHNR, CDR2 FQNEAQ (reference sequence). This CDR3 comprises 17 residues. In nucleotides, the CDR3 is TGTGCCAGCAGCTTCCTAACGAAGGACTTTATGAACACTGAAGCTTTCTTT. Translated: CASSFLTKDFMNTEAFF.

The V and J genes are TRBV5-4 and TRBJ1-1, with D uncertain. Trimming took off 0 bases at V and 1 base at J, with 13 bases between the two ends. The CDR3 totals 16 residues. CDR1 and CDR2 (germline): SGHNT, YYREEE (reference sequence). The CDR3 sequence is CASSLALSSRNTEAFF. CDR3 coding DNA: TGTGCCAGCAGCTTGGCCTTAAGTAGTCGGAACACTGAAGCTTTCTTT. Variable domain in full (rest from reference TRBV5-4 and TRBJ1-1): ETGVTQSPTHLIKTRGQQVTLRCSSQSGHNTVSWYQQALGQGPQFIFQYYREEENGRGNFPPRFSGLQFPNYSSELNVNALELDDSALYLCASSLALSSRNTEAFFGQGTRLTVV.

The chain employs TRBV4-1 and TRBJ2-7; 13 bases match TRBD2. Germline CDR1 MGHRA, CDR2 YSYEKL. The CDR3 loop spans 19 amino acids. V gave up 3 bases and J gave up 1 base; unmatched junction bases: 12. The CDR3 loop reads CASSHPPGTSGIRSYEQYF. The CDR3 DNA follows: TGCGCCAGCAGCCACCCGCCGGGGACTAGCGGGATAAGGTCCTACGAGCAGTACTTC.

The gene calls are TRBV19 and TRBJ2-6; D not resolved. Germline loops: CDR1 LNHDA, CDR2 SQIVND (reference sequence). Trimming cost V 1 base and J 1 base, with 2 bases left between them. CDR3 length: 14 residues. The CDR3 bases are TGTGCCAGTAGTATAGCATCTGGGGCCAACGTCCTGACTTTC. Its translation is CASSIASGANVLTF.

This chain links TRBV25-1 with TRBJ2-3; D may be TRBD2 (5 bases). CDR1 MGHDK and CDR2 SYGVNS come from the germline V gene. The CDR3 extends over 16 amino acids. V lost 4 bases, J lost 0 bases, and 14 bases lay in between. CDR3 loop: CASSVAGGLSTDTQYF. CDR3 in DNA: TGTGCCAGCAGTGTGGCCGGAGGATTGAGCACAGATACGCAGTATTTT.

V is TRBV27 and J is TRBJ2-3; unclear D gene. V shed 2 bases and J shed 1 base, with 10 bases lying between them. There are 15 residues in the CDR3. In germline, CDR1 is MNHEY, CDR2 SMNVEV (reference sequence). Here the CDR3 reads CASSLVGFGTDTQYF. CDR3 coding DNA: TGTGCCAGCAGTTTAGTCGGGTTCGGCACAGATACGCAGTATTTT.

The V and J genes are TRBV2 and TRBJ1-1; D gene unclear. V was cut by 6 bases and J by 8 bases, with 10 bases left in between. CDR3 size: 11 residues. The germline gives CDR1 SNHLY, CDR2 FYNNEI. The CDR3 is CASRLSTEAFF. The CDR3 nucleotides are TGTGCCAGCAGATTGAGCACGGAAGCTTTCTTT.

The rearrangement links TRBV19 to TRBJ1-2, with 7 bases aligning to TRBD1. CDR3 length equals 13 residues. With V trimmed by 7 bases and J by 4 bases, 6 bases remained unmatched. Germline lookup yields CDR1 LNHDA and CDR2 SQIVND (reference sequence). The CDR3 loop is CASKTGTVYGYTF. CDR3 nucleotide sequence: TGTGCCAGTAAGACCGGGACAGTCTATGGCTACACCTTC.

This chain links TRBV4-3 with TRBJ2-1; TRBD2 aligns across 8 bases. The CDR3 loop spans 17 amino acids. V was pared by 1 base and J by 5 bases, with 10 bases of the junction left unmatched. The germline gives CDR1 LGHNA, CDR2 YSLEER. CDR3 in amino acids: CASSQGVDGRADNEQFF. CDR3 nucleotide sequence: TGCGCCAGCAGCCAAGGGGTCGACGGGAGGGCCGACAATGAGCAGTTCTTC.

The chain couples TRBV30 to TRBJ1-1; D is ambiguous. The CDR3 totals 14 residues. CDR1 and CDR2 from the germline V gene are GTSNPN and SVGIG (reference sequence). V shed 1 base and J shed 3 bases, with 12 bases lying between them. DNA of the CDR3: TGTGCCTGGAGTGGACGACCAGGTTACACTGAAGCTTTCTTT. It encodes CAWSGRPGYTEAFF.

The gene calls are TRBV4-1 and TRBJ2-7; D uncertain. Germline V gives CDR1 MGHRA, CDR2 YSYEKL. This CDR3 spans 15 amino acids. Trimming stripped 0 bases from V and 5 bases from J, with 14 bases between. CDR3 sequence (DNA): TGCGCCAGCAGCCAAGATATGGCAGCGCGAAACGAGCAGTACTTC. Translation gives CASSQDMAARNEQYF.

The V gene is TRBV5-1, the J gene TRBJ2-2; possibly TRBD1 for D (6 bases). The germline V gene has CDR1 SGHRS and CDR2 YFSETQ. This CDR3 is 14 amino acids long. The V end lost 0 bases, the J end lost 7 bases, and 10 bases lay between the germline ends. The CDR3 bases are TGCGCCAGCAGCTTGGACAGGGTTGACGGGGAGCTGTTTTTT. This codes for CASSLDRVDGELFF. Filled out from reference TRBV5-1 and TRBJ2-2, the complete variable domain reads KAGVTQTPRYLIKTRGQQVTLSCSPISGHRSVSWYQQTPGQGLQFLFEYFSETQRNKGNFPGRFSGRQFSNSRSEMNVSTLELGDSALYLCASSLDRVDGELFFGEGSRLTVL.

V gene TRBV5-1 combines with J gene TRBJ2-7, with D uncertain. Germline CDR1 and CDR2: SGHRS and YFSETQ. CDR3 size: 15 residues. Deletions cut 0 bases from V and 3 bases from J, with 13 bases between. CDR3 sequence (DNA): TGCGCCAGCAGCTTGGCCTATGAGAAGATCTACGAGCAGTACTTC. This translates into CASSLAYEKIYEQYF.